This TCR beta chain was sequenced during a study of blood T cell repertoires in COVID-19. Whole-study context: Whether acute or convalescent, the COVID-19 samples came from the United States, Italy and Spain.

Measured with immunoSEQ multiplex PCR; TCRdb has only the in-frame clones, and not every one. The table has under 300,000 clones, 75% to 85% seen once. The germline V gene encodes CDR1 SEHNR and CDR2 FQNEAQ (reference sequence). With V trimmed by 3 bases and J by 2 bases, 5 bases remained unmatched. CDR3 length: 15 residues. The sequenced sample was peripheral blood. The gene calls are TRBV7-9 and TRBJ2-3; 7 bases are a match to TRBD1. This clonotype originated in a man aged 35-49 years who had recovered from COVID-19. The CDR3 reads CASSFEGQTTDTQYF. DNA of the CDR3: TGTGCCAGCAGCTTCGAGGGACAGACCACAGATACGCAGTATTTT.